The rows below give T cell receptor beta chains drawn from one sample of a study of CD8 T cells in Susac syndrome. Each CDR3 protein is one row after TCRdb ran MiXCR on the immunoSEQ multiplex PCR reads. This table has a few hundred thousand distinct CDR3 sequences, about 85% appearing once. Material: CD8+ T cells from PBMCs. The receptor source for this set is a human donor with multiple sclerosis. CDR3s include the opening cysteine and the closing phenylalanine or tryptophan. D genes are given only for firm matches. A row's size may be missing; if present it is once, few, many or a size class.

CDR3 DNA,CDR3 protein,D gene,V gene,J gene,clone size
TGTGCCAGCAGTGGGTGGACAGGGATCTCCTACGAGCAGTACTTC,CASSGWTGISYEQYF,TRBD1,TRBV27,TRBJ2-7,-
TGTGCCTGGAGTGCCCGGGACAGGTTTTCCTACGAGCAGTACTTC,CAWSARDRFSYEQYF,TRBD1,TRBV30,TRBJ2-7,-
TGCGCCAGCAGCCAACCTCCCGACTCCTACGAGCAGTACTTC,CASSQPPDSYEQYF,-,TRBV4-1,TRBJ2-7,-
TGCGCCAGCAGCTTGGAGCGGGGATCCTACAATGAGCAGTTCTTC,CASSLERGSYNEQFF,TRBD2,TRBV5-1,TRBJ2-1,-
TGTGCCAGTAGTCTGGGACAGGGGGCTGAAGCTTTCTTT,CASSLGQGAEAFF,TRBD1,TRBV19,TRBJ1-1,-
TGTGCCAGCAGCCTTTCTAGCGAAGATACAGATACGCAGTATTTT,CASSLSSEDTDTQYF,-,TRBV7-9,TRBJ2-3,-
TGTGCCAGCAGCTCTATAGGACAGGTTCAAGAGACCCAGTACTTC,CASSSIGQVQETQYF,TRBD1,TRBV7-9,TRBJ2-5,-
TGTGCCAGCAGCCCTGATCGGCCTAGAGCGCGTGGAGGGAGCTACGAGCAGTACTTC,CASSPDRPRARGGSYEQYF,-,TRBV7-2,TRBJ2-7,-
TGTGCCAGCAAATCGGATTCACCCCTCCACTTT,CASKSDSPLHF,-,TRBV28,TRBJ1-6,once
TGTGCCAGCAGTGTCGGGCCCCATCAGCCCCAGCATTTT,CASSVGPHQPQHF,-,TRBV12-3/TRBV12-4,TRBJ1-5,-
TGTGCCAGCTCGATAACGGACTTGGGATTATACAATGAGCAGTTCTTC,CASSITDLGLYNEQFF,-,TRBV2,TRBJ2-1,-
TGTGCCAGCAGCTTAGCGGGGGAGACCGAAGCTTTCTTT,CASSLAGETEAFF,-,TRBV7-6,TRBJ1-1,-
TGTGCCACCAGTGACGGGACGGCCTATGGCTACACCTTC,CATSDGTAYGYTF,-,TRBV24-1,TRBJ1-2,-
TGTGCCAGCAGTTTTCTCGAGACAGCAACTCCCTACGAGCAGTACTTC,CASSFLETATPYEQYF,-,TRBV12-3/TRBV12-4,TRBJ2-7,-
TGTGCCAGCAGTTCACGACAGGGCGTAAGCAATCAGCCCCAGCATTTT,CASSSRQGVSNQPQHF,TRBD1,TRBV6-5,TRBJ1-5,-
TGTGCCAGCAGTTTACTCCGGACAGCAGAGACCCAGTACTTC,CASSLLRTAETQYF,-,TRBV12-3/TRBV12-4,TRBJ2-5,-
TGTGCTAGTGGTTTGGTACTTGTCCTAGCGGGAGCTGGGTTCTTC,CASGLVLVLAGAGFF,TRBD2,TRBV12-5,TRBJ2-1,-
TGTGCCACCTGGGGGGATACGCAGTATTTT,CATWGDTQYF,-,TRBV27,TRBJ2-3,-
TGTGCCAGCAGTTTATCGGGGCCTGGGGCCAACGTCCTGACTTTC,CASSLSGPGANVLTF,-,TRBV27,TRBJ2-6,-
TGTGCCATCAGTGACGTTTCGACGACAGGGGTTTTGAACACTGAAGCTTTCTTT,CAISDVSTTGVLNTEAFF,TRBD1,TRBV10-3,TRBJ1-1,-
TGTGCCAGCAGTTATCCGGACAGGAATATGTACGAGCAGTACTTC,CASSYPDRNMYEQYF,TRBD1,TRBV7-9,TRBJ2-7,-
TGTGCCAGCAGCTTACAAAGTCTTAGCGGGACCCGGGATACGCAGTATTTT,CASSLQSLSGTRDTQYF,TRBD2,TRBV7-6,TRBJ2-3,-
TGTGCCAGCAGCTTAAAGGGTGGGGAGACCCAGTACTTC,CASSLKGGETQYF,-,TRBV7-3,TRBJ2-5,-
TGCAGTGCTAGAGATCTTTCTGCGGGAGTCGCAGATACGCAGTATTTT,CSARDLSAGVADTQYF,TRBD2,TRBV20-1,TRBJ2-3,-
TGTGCCAGCAGCCTCACCGACACTCTAAGCTCTGGGGCCAACGTCCTGACTTTC,CASSLTDTLSSGANVLTF,-,TRBV5-4,TRBJ2-6,-
TGCGCCAGCAGCTTGACTAGCGGGAGATCAGAGACCCAGTACTTC,CASSLTSGRSETQYF,TRBD2,TRBV4-1,TRBJ2-5,-
TGTGCCAGCAGTGAGTGGACAGGGAACACCGGGGAGCTGTTTTTT,CASSEWTGNTGELFF,TRBD1,TRBV27,TRBJ2-2,-
TGTGCCAGCAGTGAAGCGCTGAGACAGGGGATAGAGACCCAGTACTTC,CASSEALRQGIETQYF,TRBD1,TRBV2,TRBJ2-5,-
TGTGCCAGCTCCGGCATTCGGACTAGCGGGAGTGCAGATACGCAGTATTTT,CASSGIRTSGSADTQYF,TRBD2,TRBV18,TRBJ2-3,-